One sample yielded the 21 T cell receptor beta chains listed below, sequenced in a study of molecular identifiers for immune sequencing clone quantification. Each CDR3 protein is one row after TCRdb ran MiXCR on the PCR reads. The sample has roughly 320,000 distinct CDR3 sequences; about 23% are singletons. The sample comprised naive CD8+ T cells from blood, with Jurkat cell RNA spiked in. Regarding subset: FACS-sorted CD8+CD4-CCR7+CD45RA+ naive T cells. The origin of the receptors is a human donor in good health. Some libraries in this study had Jurkat cell RNA spiked in.

The gene calls are TRBV30 and TRBJ2-5, with TRBD2 matching over 8 bases. The CDR3 has 14 amino acids. J lost 3 bases, V lost 4 bases, and 7 bases had no gene match. Germline CDR1 GTSNPN, CDR2 SVGIG (reference sequence). The CDR3 DNA is TGTGCCTGGAAGGGCGGGGGGCAAAAAGAGACCCAGTACTTC. Protein: CAWKGGGQKETQYF. Combining the CDR3 with reference TRBV30 and TRBJ2-5 gives the whole variable domain SQTIHQWPATLVQPVGSPLSLECTVEGTSNPNLYWYRQAAGRGLQLLFYSVGIGQISSEVPQNLSASRPQDRQFILSSKKLLLSDSGFYLCAWKGGGQKETQYFGPGTRLLVL.

J is TRBJ1-1 and V is TRBV19, with a possible D match to TRBD1 (6 bases). The V end was cut by 7 bases, the J end by 0 bases, with 12 bases between. Per germline, CDR1 LNHDA and CDR2 SQIVND (reference sequence). CDR3 length: 14 residues. The CDR3 sequence is CASIVGGMNTEAFF. The CDR3 nucleotides are TGTGCCAGTATTGTTGGGGGCATGAACACTGAAGCTTTCTTT.

As to this clonotype: One junction end does not reproduce the germline sequence, and a read error may be involved. J is TRBJ1-5 and V is TRBV30; D not resolved. The CDR3 is 13 amino acids. Germline V gene lookup returns CDR1 GTSNPN and CDR2 SVGIG (reference sequence). The CDR3 here is CARSSGGNQPQHF. In DNA form, the CDR3 reads TGTGCCAGGAGTTCCGGGGGCAATCAGCCCCAGCATTTT.

This clonotype was seen at least ten times. The chain joins TRBV12-3 or TRBV12-4 to TRBJ2-3, with 7 bases matching TRBD1. This CDR3 contains 13 residues. Trimming cost V 6 bases and J 1 base; bases outside gene matches: 1. CDR3 region: CASRQGGTDTQYF. CDR3 in DNA: TGTGCCAGCAGGCAGGGGGGCACAGATACGCAGTATTTT.

The chain recombines TRBV13 with TRBJ1-1; D is undetermined. The CDR3 consists of 12 residues. Germline CDR1 reads PRHDT; CDR2 reads FYEKMQ (reference sequence). V was cut by 6 bases and J by 6 bases, with 11 bases left in between. CDR3 residues: CASSRGSPEAFF. CDR3 in DNA: TGTGCCAGCAGTCGAGGGAGCCCTGAAGCTTTCTTT.

With respect to this clonotype: Germline is not matched at one junction end, which may reflect a read error. This sequence joins TRBV28 and TRBJ2-7; 8 bases agree with TRBD2. The CDR3 runs to 15 residues. Germline CDR1 MDHEN, CDR2 SYDVKM. The chain's CDR3 is CAGSSTSGNTYEQYF. Here the CDR3 DNA reads TGTGCCGGCAGCTCAACTAGCGGTAATACCTACGAGCAGTACTTC. The complete variable domain, with remaining parts taken from reference TRBV28 and TRBJ2-7, reads DVKVTQSSRYLVKRTGEKVFLECVQDMDHENMFWYRQDPGLGLRLIYFSYDVKMKEKGDIPEGYSVSREKKERFSLILESASTNQTSMYLCAGSSTSGNTYEQYFGPGTRLTVT.

This chain uses TRBV7-7 with TRBJ2-2; the match to TRBD2 covers 7 bases. Trimming cost V 1 base and J 1 base; bases outside gene matches: 3. CDR3 size: 16 residues. Germline V gene lookup returns CDR1 SSHAT and CDR2 FNYEAQ (reference sequence). This CDR3 is CASSLVREENTGELFF. The CDR3, as DNA: TGTGCCAGCAGCTTAGTCCGGGAGGAGAACACCGGGGAGCTGTTTTTT.

This clonotype was observed once. A much more abundant neighbour one base away suggests this may be a read error. This CDR3 is missing its conserved last phenylalanine or tryptophan, likely due to a read error. The chain is built from TRBV9 and TRBJ1-1; 7 bases match TRBD1. Germline CDR1 is SGDLS and CDR2 is YYNGEE. The CDR3 consists of 14 residues. V gave up 4 bases and J gave up 1 base; unmatched junction bases: 4. The CDR3 here is CASSLDRANTEAFL. In DNA, the CDR3 is TGTGCCAGCAGCTTAGACAGGGCGAACACTGAAGCTTTCTTA.

The genes are TRBV6-2 or TRBV6-3 and TRBJ2-3; 7 nucleotides match TRBD2. Germline values: CDR1 MNHEY, CDR2 SVGEGT. V dropped 6 bases and J dropped 2; count of bases not matched to a gene: 5. The CDR3 runs to 14 residues. CDR3 amino acids: CASRASGLTDTQYF. The CDR3 bases are TGTGCCAGCAGGGCTAGCGGACTCACAGATACGCAGTATTTT.

This clonotype was seen a handful of times. The chain is built from TRBV12-3 or TRBV12-4 and TRBJ1-4, with D hard to call. This CDR3 has 15 residues. V was shortened by 5 bases and J by 8 bases, with 18 bases between the two germline ends. This chain's CDR3 is CASSPPVEGGEKLFF. CDR3 DNA sequence: TGTGCCAGCAGTCCCCCTGTGGAGGGCGGAGAAAAACTGTTTTTT.

The count of this clonotype is one. In this CDR3 the conserved last residue, phenylalanine or tryptophan, is missing, so a read error is likely. The chain employs TRBV10-3 and TRBJ1-6, with 8 bases matching TRBD1. The CDR3 covers 14 residues. Looked up from germline, CDR1 is ENHRY and CDR2 is SYGVKD. Unmatched junction bases numbered 4, after V lost 4 bases and J lost 8 bases. The CDR3 DNA is TGTGCCATCAGTGTTGGACAGGGAGATTCACCCCTCCACCTT. Its protein product is CAISVGQGDSPLHL.

This clonotype occurred many times. This chain uses TRBV28 with TRBJ1-3, with D unclear. The germline CDR1 and CDR2 sequences are MDHEN and SYDVKM. V lost 6 bases to trimming and J lost 3 bases, with 15 bases between them. The CDR3 has 15 residues. CDR3 coding DNA: TGTGCCAGCAGGAGACAAGGAACCTTTGGAAACACCATATATTTT. Its translation is CASRRQGTFGNTIYF.

The chain uses TRBV2 and TRBJ2-7; D gene ambiguous. Trimming removed 6 bases from V and 0 bases from J, with 12 bases in between. CDR1 is SNHLY and CDR2 is FYNNEI in the germline V gene. CDR3 length equals 14 residues. CDR3 loop: CASRKGGLSYEQYF. The CDR3 DNA reads TGTGCCAGCAGAAAAGGTGGCCTCTCCTACGAGCAGTACTTC.

This clonotype was seen many times. The chain uses TRBV7-2 and TRBJ2-1; 8 bases line up with TRBD2. The junction had 11 bases not matched to a gene; V was cut back by 6 bases and J by 10 bases. This CDR3 has 14 residues. Germline CDR1 reads SGHTA; CDR2 reads FQGNSA. The CDR3 DNA is TGTGCCAGCAGGAGCGGGAGTATAGGAGGGGAGCAGTTCTTC. This translates into CASRSGSIGGEQFF.

The gene calls are TRBV4-1 and TRBJ2-7, with a possible D match to TRBD1 (6 bases). This CDR3 is built from 15 residues. V shed 1 base and J shed 4 bases, with 14 bases lying between them. The germline CDR1 and CDR2 sequences are MGHRA and YSYEKL. CDR3 in DNA: TGCGCCAGCAGCCAAGCCCGGGACGGACAGTACGAGCAGTACTTC. Protein: CASSQARDGQYEQYF.

This clonotype has ten or more counts. The V call is TRBV19, the J call TRBJ2-3, with TRBD2 matching 12 bases. CDR1 and CDR2 (germline): LNHDA, SQIVND (reference sequence). This CDR3 spans 14 amino acids. The V segment lost 7 bases and the J segment 9 bases; nucleotides outside the gene matches: 8. This CDR3 is CASNHGLAGSTQYF. The CDR3, as DNA: TGTGCCAGTAATCACGGACTAGCGGGGTCCACGCAGTATTTT.

The rearrangement joins TRBV19 to TRBJ1-1; D is undetermined. Germline assignment: CDR1 LNHDA and CDR2 SQIVND (reference sequence). The length of the CDR3 is 13 residues. Trimming took off 7 bases at V and 7 bases at J, with 16 bases between the two ends. The DNA for the CDR3 is TGTGCCAGTAAATCCGAGAACTGGGGTGAAGCTTTCTTT. Its translation is CASKSENWGEAFF.

Regarding this clonotype: Germline and junction disagree at one end, which may indicate a read error. This chain links TRBV7-2 with TRBJ1-4, with a weak D call TRBD1 (5 bases). The V gene's germline CDR1 is SGHTA and CDR2 FQGNSA. The CDR3 sequence is 16 residues long. The CDR3 DNA is TGTGCCAGCAGCTTAGAGGGGCCAGGTGTAGAAGAAAGACTGTTTTTT. This encodes CASSLEGPGVEERLFF.

Remarks on this clonotype: The conserved closing phenylalanine or tryptophan is absent in this CDR3, likely reflecting a read error. This CDR3 is CASSKDSTDTQYL. CDR3 coding DNA: TGTGCCAGCAGCAAAGACTCCACAGATACGCAGTATTTA. The genes are TRBV7-3 and TRBJ2-3; unclear D gene. CDR3 length: 13 residues. CDR1 is SGHTA, CDR2 FQGTGA, per germline. The V gene lost 5 bases and the J gene lost 2 bases, with 8 bases spanning the gap.

This clonotype was detected ten times or more. This chain connects TRBV29-1 to TRBJ1-1; D gene unclear. The CDR3 length is 15 residues. CDR1 SQVTM and CDR2 ANQGSEA come from the germline V gene. V lost 0 bases and J 2 bases, leaving 13 bases between the germline ends. The CDR3 DNA follows: TGCAGCGTTGAAGATCGGTCCATGATAAACACTGAAGCTTTCTTT. This gives the protein CSVEDRSMINTEAFF.

This clonotype showed up just a few times. V usage is TRBV7-2 and J usage is TRBJ2-1; TRBD2 is a possible D gene (6 bases). The germline CDR1 and CDR2 sequences are SGHTA and FQGNSA. V lost 4 bases, J lost 4 bases, and 14 bases lay in between. CDR3 size: 15 residues. The CDR3 DNA is TGTGCCAGCAGCTCCTTTGGCGGGGATTACAATGAGCAGTTCTTC. Translation: CASSSFGGDYNEQFF.